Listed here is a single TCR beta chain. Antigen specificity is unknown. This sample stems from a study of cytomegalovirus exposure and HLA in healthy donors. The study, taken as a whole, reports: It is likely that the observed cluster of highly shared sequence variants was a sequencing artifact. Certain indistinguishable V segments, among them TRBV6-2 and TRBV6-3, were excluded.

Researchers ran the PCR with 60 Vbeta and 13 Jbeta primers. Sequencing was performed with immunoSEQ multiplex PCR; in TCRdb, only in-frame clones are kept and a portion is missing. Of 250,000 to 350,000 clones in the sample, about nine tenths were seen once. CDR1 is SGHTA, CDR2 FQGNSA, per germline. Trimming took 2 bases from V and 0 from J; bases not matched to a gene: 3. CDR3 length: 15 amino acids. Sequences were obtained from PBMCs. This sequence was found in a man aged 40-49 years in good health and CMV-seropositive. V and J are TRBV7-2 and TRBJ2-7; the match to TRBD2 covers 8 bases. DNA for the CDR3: TGTGCCAGCAGCTTATTAGCGGGAATCTCCTACGAGCAGTACTTC. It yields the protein CASSLLAGISYEQYF.